The 18 T cell receptor beta chains listed next were all sequenced from one sample in a study of cytomegalovirus exposure and HLA in healthy donors. 13 Jbeta primers and 60 Vbeta primers were used for the PCR. Profiled with immunoSEQ multiplex PCR; TCRdb holds only in-frame clones, not every one. The sample includes around 150,000 clones, approximately 79% of them seen just once. Sequencing input: PBMCs. These receptors all stem from a man between 40 and 49 years old in good health and CMV-seronegative.

V gene TRBV6-5 combines with J gene TRBJ2-3; 7 bases match TRBD1. V lost 2 bases, J lost 2 bases, and 4 bases stayed unmatched. Germline V gene lookup returns CDR1 MNHEY and CDR2 SVGAGI. CDR3 length: 15 residues. The CDR3 DNA is TGTGCCAGCAGTTACCCCGACAGGGCCACAGATACGCAGTATTTT. Translating gives CASSYPDRATDTQYF.

J is TRBJ1-5 and V is TRBV28; 8 nucleotides match TRBD1. The CDR3 is made up of 13 amino acids. After removal of 8 bases from V and 7 bases from J, the junction contained 7 bases not matched to a gene. Germline loops: CDR1 MDHEN, CDR2 SYDVKM. Here the CDR3 reads CASGETGDQPQHF. The DNA for the CDR3 is TGTGCCAGCGGGGAGACAGGGGACCAGCCCCAGCATTTT.

This clone was counted once. V gene TRBV4-1 combines with J gene TRBJ2-5, with D possibly matching TRBD2 (6 bases). The CDR3 contains 13 residues. V gave up 5 bases and J gave up 4 bases, with 11 bases separating them. CDR1 and CDR2 (germline): MGHRA, YSYEKL. CDR3 residues: CASSSGLPETQYF. In DNA, the CDR3 is TGCGCCAGCAGCTCGGGACTGCCAGAGACCCAGTACTTC.

This chain uses TRBV4-2 with TRBJ2-5, with D perhaps TRBD2 (5 bases). Germline CDR1 reads LGHNA; CDR2 reads YNFKEQ. V lost 4 bases to trimming and J lost 5 bases, with 17 bases between them. The CDR3 extends over 15 amino acids. This CDR3 reads CASSRRTGPQETQYF. CDR3 DNA sequence: TGTGCCAGCAGCCGACGGACTGGTCCCCAGGAGACCCAGTACTTC.

V is TRBV7-6 and J is TRBJ2-1; TRBD2 matches at 11 bases. The CDR3 length is 15 residues. J gave up 4 bases and V 5 bases, and 4 bases lay outside the gene matches. Germline-derived CDR1 and CDR2 are SGHVS and FNYEAQ. In DNA, the CDR3 is TGTGCCAGCAGCCCTGGGACTAGCGGATACAATGAGCAGTTCTTC. Its translation is CASSPGTSGYNEQFF.

The J gene is TRBJ2-3, the V gene TRBV11-2; 10 positions agree with TRBD2. Looked up from germline, CDR1 is SGHAT and CDR2 is FQNNGV. This CDR3 contains 18 residues. The junction had 17 bases not matched to a gene; V was cut back by 4 bases and J by 7 bases. DNA for the CDR3: TGTGCCAGCAGCTCGGGCGGGTGGACTAGCGGCCACATAAATACGCAGTATTTT. It specifies CASSSGGWTSGHINTQYF.

The J gene is TRBJ2-1, the V gene TRBV28; 8 nucleotides line up with TRBD2. After removal of 6 bases from V and 5 bases from J, the junction contained 6 bases not matched to a gene. There are 14 residues in the CDR3. From germline, CDR1 is MDHEN and CDR2 SYDVKM. DNA of the CDR3: TGTGCCAGCAGACAGCGGGAGTTCAACAATGAGCAGTTCTTC. Amino acids: CASRQREFNNEQFF.

This chain links TRBV5-5 with TRBJ2-3, with 7 bases that match TRBD2. The V and J ends lost 0 bases and 2 bases, in that order; junction bases with no gene match: 3. CDR1 is SGHKS, CDR2 YYEKEE, per germline (reference sequence). CDR3 length equals 15 residues. As DNA, the CDR3 is TGTGCCAGCAGCTTGGCTAGCGGCGACACAGATACGCAGTATTTT. Translated, it gives CASSLASGDTDTQYF.

This clone was observed a few times. The V call is TRBV27, the J call TRBJ2-7; TRBD1 might be the D (6 bases). Trimming stripped 4 bases from V and 1 base from J, with 11 bases between. The CDR3 consists of 14 residues. In germline, CDR1 is MNHEY, CDR2 SMNVEV (reference sequence). CDR3 sequence reads: CASSSQGGSYEQYF. CDR3 DNA: TGTGCCAGCAGTTCCCAAGGGGGTTCCTACGAGCAGTACTTC.

Here the CDR3 DNA reads TGCAGCGTTGAATCGCCAGGGGGATACGAGCAGTACTTC. Residues: CSVESPGGYEQYF. The rearrangement links TRBV29-1 to TRBJ2-7; 7 bases are a match to TRBD1. The germline CDR1 and CDR2 sequences are SQVTM and ANQGSEA. The V segment lost 2 bases and the J segment 4 bases; nucleotides outside the gene matches: 5. The CDR3 runs to 13 residues.

The chain employs TRBV11-1 and TRBJ2-7; the D is unclear. Germline V gives CDR1 SGHAT, CDR2 FQDESV (reference sequence). The CDR3 consists of 14 residues. V was cut by 3 bases and J by 3 bases, with 12 bases left in between. The CDR3 DNA sequence: TGTGCCAGCAGCTTTTCCCACCGGAGCTACGAGCAGTACTTC. Amino acid sequence: CASSFSHRSYEQYF.

The chain uses TRBV27 and TRBJ1-5, with D perhaps matching TRBD1 (5 bases). The CDR3 loop spans 16 amino acids. Germline lookup yields CDR1 MNHEY and CDR2 SMNVEV (reference sequence). The V gene lost 2 bases and the J gene lost 3 bases, with 14 bases spanning the gap. This CDR3 is CASSLNRLRANQPQHF. CDR3 DNA sequence: TGTGCCAGCAGTTTAAACAGGCTTCGGGCCAATCAGCCCCAGCATTTT.

In its sample, this clone was seen a few times. The CDR3: CASSVALEERRFF. The CDR3 DNA sequence: TGTGCCAGCAGCGTAGCTCTTGAGGAACGCCGGTTCTTC. This chain connects TRBV9 to TRBJ2-1; D is unresolved. Germline CDR1 SGDLS, CDR2 YYNGEE. This CDR3 is 13 amino acids long. The ends were cut back, 0 bases at V and 15 bases at J, with 16 bases in the middle.

The count of this clone is one. The CDR3 spells CASSEHSGNEQFF. The CDR3 DNA is TGTGCCAGCAGTGAGCACAGCGGGAACGAGCAGTTCTTC. The rearrangement links TRBV2 to TRBJ2-1; 7 bases fit TRBD2. J lost 10 bases, V lost 3 bases, and 6 bases had no gene match. This CDR3 is 13 amino acids long. Germline V gene data show CDR1 as SNHLY and CDR2 as FYNNEI.

The chain recombines TRBV7-9 with TRBJ2-2; 10 bases agree with TRBD1. Per the germline V gene, CDR1 is SEHNR and CDR2 is FQNEAQ (reference sequence). This CDR3 has 15 residues. V was clipped by 5 bases and J by 6 bases; unmatched bases: 6. The CDR3 region is CASSPGTGDPGELFF. CDR3 DNA: TGTGCCAGCAGCCCCGGGACAGGGGACCCCGGGGAGCTGTTTTTT.

The rearrangement joins TRBV10-3 to TRBJ2-6; D is unresolved. Germline V gene data show CDR1 as ENHRY and CDR2 as SYGVKD. V lost 2 bases, J lost 0 bases, and 8 bases lay in between. The CDR3 is 16 amino acids. CDR3 DNA: TGTGCCATCAGTGAGCTCACAGCCTCTGGGGCCAACGTCCTGACTTTC. Protein: CAISELTASGANVLTF.

The V gene is TRBV5-4, the J gene TRBJ2-3; 7 nucleotides align to TRBD2. Germline CDR1 SGHNT, CDR2 YYREEE (reference sequence). J lost 0 bases, V lost 0 bases, and 4 bases had no gene match. This CDR3 comprises 16 residues. The CDR3 DNA is TGTGCCAGCAGCTTGGAGGGTAGCGGGAGCACAGATACGCAGTATTTT. This translates into CASSLEGSGSTDTQYF.

The chain links TRBV19 to TRBJ2-7, with 8 positions matching TRBD1. The CDR3 loop spans 14 amino acids. Germline CDR1 reads LNHDA; CDR2 reads SQIVND (reference sequence). V trimming: 5 bases; J trimming: 5 bases; junction bases outside the gene matches: 8. CDR3 bases: TGTGCCAGTAGTCGGGGACAGGACGGACACGAGCAGTACTTC. Its protein is CASSRGQDGHEQYF.